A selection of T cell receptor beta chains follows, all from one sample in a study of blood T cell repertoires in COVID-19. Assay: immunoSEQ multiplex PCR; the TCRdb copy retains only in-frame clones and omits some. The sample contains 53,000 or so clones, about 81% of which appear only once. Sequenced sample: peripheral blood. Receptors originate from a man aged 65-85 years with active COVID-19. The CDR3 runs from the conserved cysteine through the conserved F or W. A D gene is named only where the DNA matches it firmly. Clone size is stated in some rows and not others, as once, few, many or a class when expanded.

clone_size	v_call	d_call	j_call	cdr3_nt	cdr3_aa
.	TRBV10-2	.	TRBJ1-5	TGCGCCAGCCGGGAGAGTAGCAATCAGCCCCAGCATTTT	CASRESSNQPQHF
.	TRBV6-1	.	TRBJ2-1	TGTGCCAGCAGTGAGGCCGACTTGCGTGAGCAGTTCTTC	CASSEADLREQFF
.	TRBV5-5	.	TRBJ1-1	TGTGCCAGCACCCAGGGGATCAACACTGAAGCTTTCTTT	CASTQGINTEAFF
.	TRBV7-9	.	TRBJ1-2	TGTGCCAGCAGCATCGACAGTAACTATGGCTACACCTTC	CASSIDSNYGYTF
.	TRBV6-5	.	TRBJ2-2	TGTGCCAGCAGTTACTCTCGGCGGGACACCGGGGAGCTGTTTTTT	CASSYSRRDTGELFF
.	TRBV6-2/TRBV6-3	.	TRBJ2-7	TGTGCCAGCAGTTACAACCTATATTCCTACGAGCAGTACTTC	CASSYNLYSYEQYF
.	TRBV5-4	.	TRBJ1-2	TGTGCCAGCAGCCCCGGGACACAACAGTATGGCTACACCTTC	CASSPGTQQYGYTF
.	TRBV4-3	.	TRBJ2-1	TGCGCCAGCAGCCAAGATCCGGGAGAGCAGTTCTTC	CASSQDPGEQFF
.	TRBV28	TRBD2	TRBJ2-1	TGTGCCAGCAGCTTAGCGGGAGGGATCCATGAGCAGTTCTTC	CASSLAGGIHEQFF
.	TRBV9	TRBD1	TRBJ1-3	TGTGCCAGCAGCGATGACAGGGCTGGTGGAAACACCATATATTTT	CASSDDRAGGNTIYF
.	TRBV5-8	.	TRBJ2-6	TGTGCCAGCAGCTGGAGGGCCAGGGACCAACTCTCTGGGGCCAACGTCCTGACTTTC	CASSWRARDQLSGANVLTF
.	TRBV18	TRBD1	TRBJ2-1	TGTGCCAGCTCAGCGGACAGGGCCTCCTACAATGAGCAGTTCTTC	CASSADRASYNEQFF
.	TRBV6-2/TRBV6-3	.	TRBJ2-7	TGTGCCAGCAGTTACACCGGCGAGCAGTACTTC	CASSYTGEQYF
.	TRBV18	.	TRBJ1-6	TGTGCCAGCTCCCCCAGCAAGGGGCAATCACCCCTCCACTTT	CASSPSKGQSPLHF
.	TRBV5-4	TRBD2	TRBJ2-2	TGTGCCAGCACCTCCCGAGCGGGACTGAACACCGGGGAGCTGTTTTTT	CASTSRAGLNTGELFF
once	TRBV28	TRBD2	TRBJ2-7	TGTGCCAGCAGCCCTAGCGGGAGTTACGAGCAGTACTTC	CASSPSGSYEQYF
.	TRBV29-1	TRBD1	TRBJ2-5	TGCAGCGTGAGGGGACAGGGAGGAGAGACCCAGTACTTC	CSVRGQGGETQYF
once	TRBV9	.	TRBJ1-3	TGTGCCAGCAGCGTAGGAAGTAGGGGCGCTGGAAACACCATATATTTT	CASSVGSRGAGNTIYF
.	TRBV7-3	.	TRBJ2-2	TGTGCCAGCAGCCGCACAAACACCGGGGAGCTGTTTTTT	CASSRTNTGELFF
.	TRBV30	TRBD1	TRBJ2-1	TGTGCCTGGAGTGTACGGTTGGGTCAGGGGGCCTACAATGAGCAGTTCTTC	CAWSVRLGQGAYNEQFF
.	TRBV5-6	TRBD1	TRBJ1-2	TGTGCCAGCAGAGGAAGGGGACAGGGGGGAGCTAACTATGGCTACACCTTC	CASRGRGQGGANYGYTF
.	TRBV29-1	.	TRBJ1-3	TGCAGCGCTGAGGACTTTAACTCTGGAAACACCATATATTTT	CSAEDFNSGNTIYF
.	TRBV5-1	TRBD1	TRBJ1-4	TGCGCCAGCAGCCCAGGACAGGGGGCGTGGGAAAAACTGTTTTTT	CASSPGQGAWEKLFF
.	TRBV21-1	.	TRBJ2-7	TGTGCCAGCAGCAGTACCCTCTGGCACCCCTCCTACGAGCAGTACTTC	CASSSTLWHPSYEQYF
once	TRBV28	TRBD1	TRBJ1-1	TGTGCCAGCAGTCCTACCGGACAGGGCAACACTGAAGCTTTCTTT	CASSPTGQGNTEAFF
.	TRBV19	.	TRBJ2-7	TGTGCCAGTAGTATAGATGGGGGGGACACACTTTCCTACGAGCAGTACTTC	CASSIDGGDTLSYEQYF
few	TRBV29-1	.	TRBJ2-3	TGCAGCGTTGAAGAGTGGTCAGAAGACACAGATACGCAGTATTTT	CSVEEWSEDTDTQYF
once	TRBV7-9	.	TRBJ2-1	TGTGCCAGCAGCTTAGTAGGACTGGTTTCCTACAATGAGCAGTTCTTC	CASSLVGLVSYNEQFF
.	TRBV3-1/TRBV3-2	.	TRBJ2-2	TGTGCCAGCAGCTTGGACAGTTCTTTTGGGGAGCTGTTTTTT	CASSLDSSFGELFF
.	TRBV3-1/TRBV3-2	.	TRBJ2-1	TGTGCCAGCAGCCAAGATCATGACAGTTACAATGAGCAGTTCTTC	CASSQDHDSYNEQFF
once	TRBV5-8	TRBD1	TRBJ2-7	TGTGCCAGCAGCCCCTTCGACAGGGCCCTATACGAGCAGTACTTC	CASSPFDRALYEQYF
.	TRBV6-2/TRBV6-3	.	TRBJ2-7	TGTGCCAGCAGTCCAGGGATTACCTACGAGCAGTACTTC	CASSPGITYEQYF
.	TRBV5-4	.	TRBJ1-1	TGTGCCAGCAGCTTGGCCAGTCCAGGGACTGAAGCTTTCTTT	CASSLASPGTEAFF
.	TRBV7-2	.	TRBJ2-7	TGTGCCAGCAGCCCACAGGGGACTGCCTACGAGCAGTACTTC	CASSPQGTAYEQYF